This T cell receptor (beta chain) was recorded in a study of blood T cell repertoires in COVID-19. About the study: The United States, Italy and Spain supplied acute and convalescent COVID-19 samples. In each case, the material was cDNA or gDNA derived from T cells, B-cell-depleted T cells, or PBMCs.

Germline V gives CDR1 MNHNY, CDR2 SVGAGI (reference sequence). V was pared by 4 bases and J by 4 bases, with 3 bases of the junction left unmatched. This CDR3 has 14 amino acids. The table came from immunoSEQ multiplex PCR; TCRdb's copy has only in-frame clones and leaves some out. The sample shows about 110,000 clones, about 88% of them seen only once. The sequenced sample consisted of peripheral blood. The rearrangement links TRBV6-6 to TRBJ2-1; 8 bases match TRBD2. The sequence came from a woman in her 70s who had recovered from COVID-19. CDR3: CASSLAGLYNEQFF. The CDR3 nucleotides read TGTGCCAGCAGTTTAGCGGGGTTATACAATGAGCAGTTCTTC.